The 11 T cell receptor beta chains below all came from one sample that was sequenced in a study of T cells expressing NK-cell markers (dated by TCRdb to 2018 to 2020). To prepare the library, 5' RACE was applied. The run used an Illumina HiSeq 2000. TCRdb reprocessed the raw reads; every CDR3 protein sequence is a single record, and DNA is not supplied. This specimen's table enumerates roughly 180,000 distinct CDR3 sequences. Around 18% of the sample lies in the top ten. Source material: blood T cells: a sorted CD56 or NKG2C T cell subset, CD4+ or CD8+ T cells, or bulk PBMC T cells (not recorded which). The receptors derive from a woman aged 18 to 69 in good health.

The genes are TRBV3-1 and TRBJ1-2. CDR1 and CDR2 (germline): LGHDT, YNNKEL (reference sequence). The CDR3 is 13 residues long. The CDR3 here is CASSQGSGNGYTF. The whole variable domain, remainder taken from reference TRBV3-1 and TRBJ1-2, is DTAVSQTPKYLVTQMGNDKSIKCEQNLGHDTMYWYKQDSKKFLKIMFSYNNKELIINETVPNRFSPKSPDKAHLNLHINSLELGDSAVYFCASSQGSGNGYTFGSGTRLTVV.

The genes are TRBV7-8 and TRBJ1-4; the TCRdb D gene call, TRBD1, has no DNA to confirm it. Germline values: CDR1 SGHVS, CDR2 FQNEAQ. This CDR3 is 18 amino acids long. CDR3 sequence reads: CASSPRQGNRPTNEKLFF. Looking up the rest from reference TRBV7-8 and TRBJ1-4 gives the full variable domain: GAGVSQSPRYKVAKRGQDVALRCDPISGHVSLFWYQQALGQGPEFLTYFQNEAQLDKSGLPSDRFFAERPEGSVSTLKIQRTQQEDSAVYLCASSPRQGNRPTNEKLFFGSGTQLSVL.

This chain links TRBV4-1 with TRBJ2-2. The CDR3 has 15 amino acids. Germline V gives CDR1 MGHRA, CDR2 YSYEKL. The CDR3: CASSQRQEITGELFF.

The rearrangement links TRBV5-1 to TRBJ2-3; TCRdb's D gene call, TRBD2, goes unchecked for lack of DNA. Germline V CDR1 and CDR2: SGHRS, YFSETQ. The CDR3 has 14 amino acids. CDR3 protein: CASRTDSGEDTQYF. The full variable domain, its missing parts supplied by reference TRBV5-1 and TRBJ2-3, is KAGVTQTPRYLIKTRGQQVTLSCSPISGHRSVSWYQQTPGQGLQFLFEYFSETQRNKGNFPGRFSGRQFSNSRSEMNVSTLELGDSALYLCASRTDSGEDTQYFGPGTRLTVL.

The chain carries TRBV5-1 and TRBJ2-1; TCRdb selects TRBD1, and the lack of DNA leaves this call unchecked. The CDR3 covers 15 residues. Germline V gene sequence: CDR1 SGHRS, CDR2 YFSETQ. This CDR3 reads CASSQTGGRYNEQFF. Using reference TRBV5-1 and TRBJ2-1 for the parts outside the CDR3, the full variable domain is KAGVTQTPRYLIKTRGQQVTLSCSPISGHRSVSWYQQTPGQGLQFLFEYFSETQRNKGNFPGRFSGRQFSNSRSEMNVSTLELGDSALYLCASSQTGGRYNEQFFGPGTRLTVL.

The CDR3 reads CASSFYTGHLNTEAFF. The chain is built from TRBV7-9 and TRBJ1-1; as DNA is missing, the TRBD1 call by TCRdb cannot be tested. The germline CDR1 and CDR2 sequences are SEHNR and FQNEAQ (reference sequence). The CDR3 contains 16 residues.

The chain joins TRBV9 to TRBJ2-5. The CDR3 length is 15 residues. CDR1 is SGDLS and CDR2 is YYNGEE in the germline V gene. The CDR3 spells CASSVGRPTQETQYF.

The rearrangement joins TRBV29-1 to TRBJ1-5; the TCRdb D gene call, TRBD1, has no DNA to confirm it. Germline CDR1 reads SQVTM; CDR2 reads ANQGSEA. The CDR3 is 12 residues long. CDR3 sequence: CSVSGGNQPQHF.

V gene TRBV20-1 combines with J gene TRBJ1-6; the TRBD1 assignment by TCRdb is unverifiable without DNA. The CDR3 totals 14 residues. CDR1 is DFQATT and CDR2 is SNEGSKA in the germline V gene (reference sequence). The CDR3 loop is CSASEGAGHSPLHF.

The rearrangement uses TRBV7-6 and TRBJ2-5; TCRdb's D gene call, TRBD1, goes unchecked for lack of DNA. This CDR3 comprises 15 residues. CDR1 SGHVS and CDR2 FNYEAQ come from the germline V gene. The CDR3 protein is CASSPRQGLKETQYF.

The CDR3 sequence is CASSFVGLLTGGSPLHF. The gene calls are TRBV5-1 and TRBJ1-6; TCRdb proposes TRBD1, but this gene call is untestable without DNA. Per the germline V gene, CDR1 is SGHRS and CDR2 is YFSETQ. The CDR3 is 17 residues long.